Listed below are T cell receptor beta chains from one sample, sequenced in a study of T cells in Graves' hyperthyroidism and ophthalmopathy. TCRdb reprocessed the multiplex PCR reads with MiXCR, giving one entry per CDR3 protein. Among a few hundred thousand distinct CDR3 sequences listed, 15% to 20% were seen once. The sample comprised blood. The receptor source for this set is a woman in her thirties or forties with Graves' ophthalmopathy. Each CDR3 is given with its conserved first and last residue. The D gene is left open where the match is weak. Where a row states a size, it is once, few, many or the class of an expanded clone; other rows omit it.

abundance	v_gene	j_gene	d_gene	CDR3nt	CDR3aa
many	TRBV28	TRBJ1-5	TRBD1	TGTGCCAGCAGTCCTAACTCGGGACAGGGGGCTGCCCAGCATTTT	CASSPNSGQGAAQHF
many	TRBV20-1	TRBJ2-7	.	TGCAGTGCTAGAGATGTGGGGGCCGAGCACGAGCAGTACTTC	CSARDVGAEHEQYF
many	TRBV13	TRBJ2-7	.	TGTGCCAGCAGCCTCGGTACTTCGGCGTCCTACGAGCAGTACTTC	CASSLGTSASYEQYF
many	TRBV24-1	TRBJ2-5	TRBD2	TGTGCCACCAGTGTCTTGGGACTAGCGGGAGTGGAGACCCAGTACTTC	CATSVLGLAGVETQYF
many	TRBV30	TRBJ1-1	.	TGTGCCTGGAAATTCTGGGCCGACGTGAACACTGAAGCTTTCTTT	CAWKFWADVNTEAFF
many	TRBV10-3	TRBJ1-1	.	TGTGCCATCAGAACTAAACTATCTGAAGCTTTCTTT	CAIRTKLSEAFF
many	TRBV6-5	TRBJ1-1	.	TGTGCCGGCAGTTACGGCAGGAACACTGAAGCTTTCTTT	CAGSYGRNTEAFF
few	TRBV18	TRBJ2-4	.	TGTGCCAGCTCACCACAGGGTCGGAACATTCAGTACTTC	CASSPQGRNIQYF
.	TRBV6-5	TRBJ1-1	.	TGTGCCAGCAGTTCAGGGGACCAATTGAACACTGAAGCTTTCTTT	CASSSGDQLNTEAFF
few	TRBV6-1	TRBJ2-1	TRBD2	TGTGCCAGCAGTGGACTAGCGGGAGACCACAATGAGCAGTTCTTC	CASSGLAGDHNEQFF
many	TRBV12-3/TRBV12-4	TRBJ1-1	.	TGTGCCAGCAGCCAGGGGTGGATGACTGAAGCTTTCTTT	CASSQGWMTEAFF
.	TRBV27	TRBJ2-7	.	TGTGCCAGCCACGATAACCGGGACGGGGTTTTCTCCGAGCAGTACTTC	CASHDNRDGVFSEQYF
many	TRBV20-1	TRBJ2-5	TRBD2	TGCAGTGCTAGAGATCCCCAGGCTAGCGGCAGCCAAGAGACCCAGTACTTC	CSARDPQASGSQETQYF
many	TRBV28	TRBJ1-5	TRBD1	TGTGCCAGCAGTCCAGGACAGGGTGGCAATCAGCCCCAGCATTTT	CASSPGQGGNQPQHF
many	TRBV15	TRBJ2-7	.	TGTGCCACCAGCCTCAACAGGAACTACGAGCAGTACTTC	CATSLNRNYEQYF
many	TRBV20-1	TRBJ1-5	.	TGCAGTGCTAGGGTGGACAATTCCAATCAGCCCCAGCATTTT	CSARVDNSNQPQHF
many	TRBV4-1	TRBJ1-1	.	TGCGCCAGCACCACAGGACGGTTGAACACTGAAGCTTTCTTT	CASTTGRLNTEAFF
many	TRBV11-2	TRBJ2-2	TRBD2	TGTGCCAGCAGCCAGACTAGCGGGAGGTCGAACACCGGGGAGCTGTTTTTT	CASSQTSGRSNTGELFF
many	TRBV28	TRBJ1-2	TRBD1	TGTGCCAGCAGTTTACGGGACAGATATGGCTACACCTTC	CASSLRDRYGYTF
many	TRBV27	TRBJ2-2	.	TGTGCCAGCAGTTTGGGGGGGCGAAGCACCGGGGAGCTGTTTTTT	CASSLGGRSTGELFF
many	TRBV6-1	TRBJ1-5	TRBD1	TGTGCCAGCAGGGACGGCAGGGGGCGAAATCAGCCCCAGCATTTT	CASRDGRGRNQPQHF
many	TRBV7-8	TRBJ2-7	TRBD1	TGTGCCAGCAGCTCCCCGGACAGGGGGCTTCGCGAGCAGTACTTC	CASSSPDRGLREQYF
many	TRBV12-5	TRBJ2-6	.	TGTGCTAGTGGTTTTGCTGGGGCCAACGTCCTGACTTTC	CASGFAGANVLTF
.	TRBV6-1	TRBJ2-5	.	TGTGCCACCGCACACCTTGCAGGTCTGGGCCAAGAGACCCAGTACTTC	CATAHLAGLGQETQYF
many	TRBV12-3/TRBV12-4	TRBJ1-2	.	TGTGCCAGCAGCCTCCATCAGGAGGGCTACACCTTC	CASSLHQEGYTF
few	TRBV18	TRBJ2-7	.	TGTGCCAGCTCACCACCGAGGGCAGAGTCCTACGAGCAGTACTTC	CASSPPRAESYEQYF
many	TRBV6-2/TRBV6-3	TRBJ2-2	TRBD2	TGTGCCAGCAGTTACTCGGGACTAGCGGGAGGAGTGACCGGGGAGCTGTTTTTT	CASSYSGLAGGVTGELFF
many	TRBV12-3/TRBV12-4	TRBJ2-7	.	TGTGCCAGCAGTTTCGCCTTGGGAACCTACGAGCAGTACTTC	CASSFALGTYEQYF
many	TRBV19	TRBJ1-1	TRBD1	TGTGCCAGTAGTATAAAGACAGGGGGCCTGACGAACACTGAAGCTTTCTTT	CASSIKTGGLTNTEAFF